Following are 13 T cell receptor beta chains from one sample sequenced in a study of identical twins. MiXCR, run by TCRdb on the 5' RACE reads, gives a single entry per CDR3 protein. Of under 1 million distinct CDR3 sequences in the sample, roughly an eighth were seen once. These same data were also listed under a study on yellow fever vaccine responses in identical twins.

The sequenced sample was PBMCs. These receptors all stem from a woman younger than 30 in good health.

The chain links TRBV28 to TRBJ1-2; 8 nucleotides agree with TRBD1. The CDR3 spans 12 residues. V was clipped by 10 bases and J by 5 bases; unmatched bases: 6. The germline V gene encodes CDR1 MDHEN and CDR2 SYDVKM. The CDR3 DNA reads TGTGCCACTACGGACAGGGCTTATGGCTACACCTTC. It translates to CATTDRAYGYTF.

There are a few counts of this clonotype. The chain carries TRBV5-1 and TRBJ2-2; the match to TRBD2 covers 10 bases. The germline V gene has CDR1 SGHRS and CDR2 YFSETQ. The CDR3 runs 17 residues. With V trimmed by 4 bases and J by 4 bases, 10 bases remained unmatched. The DNA for the CDR3 is TGCGCCAGCAGCGGGTTACCCGCTAGCGGGGGCACCGGGGAGCTGTTTTTT. Its protein is CASSGLPASGGTGELFF.

This clonotype was seen more than once but under ten times. The chain is built from TRBV10-3 and TRBJ1-6; D unclear. CDR3 length equals 15 residues. Trimming took 5 bases from V and 9 from J, leaving 17 bases between them. The germline V gene encodes CDR1 ENHRY and CDR2 SYGVKD. CDR3 sequence: CAISLREDGSSPLHF. The CDR3 nucleotides are TGTGCCATCAGTTTACGGGAAGATGGTAGTTCACCCCTCCACTTT.

This clonotype turned up a few times. The chain carries TRBV12-5 and TRBJ2-5, with TRBD2 matching over 9 bases. The length of the CDR3 is 16 residues. Germline CDR1 and CDR2: LGHNT and FRNRAP. With 6 bases clipped from V and 4 bases from J, the junction kept 12 bases outside the gene matches. The CDR3 DNA follows: TGTGCTAGTGGCGGGAGCGGGAGGAGCGGAGGAGAGACCCAGTACTTC. Its translation: CASGGSGRSGGETQYF. The whole variable domain, filled in from reference TRBV12-5 and TRBJ2-5, reads DARVTQTPRHKVTEMGQEVTMRCQPILGHNTVFWYRQTMMQGLELLAYFRNRAPLDDSGMPKDRFSAEMPDATLATLKIQPSEPRDSAVYFCASGGSGRSGGETQYFGPGTRLLVL.

The chain uses TRBV20-1 and TRBJ2-6, with D uncertain. The CDR3 extends over 16 amino acids. Trimming pared 4 bases from V and 0 bases from J, leaving 13 bases between. From germline, CDR1 is DFQATT and CDR2 SNEGSKA (reference sequence). Here the CDR3 reads CSATASTLSGANVLTF. DNA for the CDR3: TGCAGTGCTACCGCCTCAACCCTCTCTGGGGCCAACGTCCTGACTTTC.

This chain connects TRBV3-1 to TRBJ2-4, with D perhaps TRBD2 (5 bases). Germline CDR1 and CDR2: LGHDT and YNNKEL (reference sequence). The CDR3 consists of 14 residues. V lost 3 bases, J lost 0 bases, and 6 bases lay in between. The CDR3, as DNA: TGTGCCAGCAGCCAGAGGGTAGCCAAAAACATTCAGTACTTC. Translated: CASSQRVAKNIQYF.

This clonotype came up a few times. The genes are TRBV27 and TRBJ1-1, with D uncertain. This CDR3 is 13 amino acids long. Trimming pared 0 bases from V and 4 bases from J, leaving 6 bases between. The V gene's germline CDR1 is MNHEY and CDR2 SMNVEV (reference sequence). The CDR3 bases are TGTGCCAGCAGTTTATCGCTCAGCACTGAAGCTTTCTTT. Translation: CASSLSLSTEAFF.

This clonotype has a single count. This chain uses TRBV20-1 with TRBJ2-7; D is tentatively TRBD1 or TRBD2 (5 bases each). Trimming took off 6 bases at V and 5 bases at J, with 17 bases between the two ends. This CDR3 is built from 13 residues. Per germline, CDR1 DFQATT and CDR2 SNEGSKA (reference sequence). Here the CDR3 DNA reads TGCAGTGCCCCGGGGCCGGAAGGTCACGAGCAGTACTTC. Residues: CSAPGPEGHEQYF.

This clonotype was recorded many times. The chain carries TRBV4-1 and TRBJ2-1; TRBD2 matches 7 bases. This CDR3 contains 18 residues. The germline gives CDR1 MGHRA, CDR2 YSYEKL. Trimming took 7 bases from V and 0 from J; bases not matched to a gene: 15. DNA for the CDR3: TGCGCCAGCACTACTCGGGACTACCTAACCCACTCCTACAATGAGCAGTTCTTC. Amino acid sequence: CASTTRDYLTHSYNEQFF.

This clonotype was observed a few times. The V call is TRBV15, the J call TRBJ2-1; TRBD1 or TRBD2 may be the D gene (5 bases each). CDR3 size: 16 residues. In germline, CDR1 is LNHNV, CDR2 YYDKDF (reference sequence). V was clipped by 3 bases and J by 7 bases, with 19 bases between them. CDR3 nucleotides: TGTGCCACCAGCAGTCCGGGACCGCCGTCTAGGAATGAGCAGTTCTTC. It translates to CATSSPGPPSRNEQFF.

This sequence joins TRBV25-1 and TRBJ1-6, with D perhaps TRBD1 (6 bases). Trimming took 6 bases from V and 7 from J, leaving 19 bases between them. CDR1 MGHDK and CDR2 SYGVNS come from the germline V gene. CDR3 length equals 16 residues. The CDR3 DNA reads as TGTGCCAGCAGCCCACACTCGGGGGCAGGGAATTCACCCCTCCACTTT. Translation gives CASSPHSGAGNSPLHF.

This clonotype was recorded a few times. V is TRBV27 and J is TRBJ2-3; D uncertain. The CDR3 runs 15 residues. The ends were cut back, 0 bases at V and 3 bases at J, with 10 bases in the middle. Germline V gene data show CDR1 as MNHEY and CDR2 as SMNVEV (reference sequence). CDR3 protein: CASSLSALLTDTQYF. CDR3 in DNA: TGTGCCAGCAGTTTATCAGCGCTCCTTACAGATACGCAGTATTTT.

The table lists this clonotype with a count of one. The chain is built from TRBV20-1 and TRBJ2-4; tentatively, D is TRBD2 (7 bases). V shed 1 base and J shed 0 bases, with 19 bases lying between them. The CDR3 length is 18 residues. The germline V gene has CDR1 DFQATT and CDR2 SNEGSKA (reference sequence). CDR3 sequence reads: CSARVQDRGGIAKNIQYF. CDR3 in DNA: TGCAGTGCTAGAGTCCAAGATAGGGGGGGAATAGCCAAAAACATTCAGTACTTC.